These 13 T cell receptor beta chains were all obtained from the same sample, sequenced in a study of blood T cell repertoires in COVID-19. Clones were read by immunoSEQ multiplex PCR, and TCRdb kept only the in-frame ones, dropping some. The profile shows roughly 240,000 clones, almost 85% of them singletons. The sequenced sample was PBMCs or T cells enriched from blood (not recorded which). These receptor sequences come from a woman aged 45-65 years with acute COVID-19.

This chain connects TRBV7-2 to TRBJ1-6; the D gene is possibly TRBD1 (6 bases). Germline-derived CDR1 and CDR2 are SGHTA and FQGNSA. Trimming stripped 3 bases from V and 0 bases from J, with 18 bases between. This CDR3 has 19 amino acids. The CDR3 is CASSFRFTGQSSYNSPLHF. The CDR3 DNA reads TGTGCCAGCAGCTTTAGGTTTACAGGACAGAGCTCCTATAATTCACCCCTCCACTTT.

Here the CDR3 reads CAWSVEVAGGPLETQYF. The DNA for the CDR3 is TGTGCCTGGAGTGTAGAGGTAGCGGGGGGGCCATTGGAGACCCAGTACTTC. The gene calls are TRBV30 and TRBJ2-5, with 11 bases aligning to TRBD2. J was trimmed by 5 bases and V by 0 bases; bases with no gene match: 11. Germline V gene lookup returns CDR1 GTSNPN and CDR2 SVGIG (reference sequence). The CDR3 extends over 17 amino acids. The whole variable domain, remainder taken from reference TRBV30 and TRBJ2-5, is SQTIHQWPATLVQPVGSPLSLECTVEGTSNPNLYWYRQAAGRGLQLLFYSVGIGQISSEVPQNLSASRPQDRQFILSSKKLLLSDSGFYLCAWSVEVAGGPLETQYFGPGTRLLVL.

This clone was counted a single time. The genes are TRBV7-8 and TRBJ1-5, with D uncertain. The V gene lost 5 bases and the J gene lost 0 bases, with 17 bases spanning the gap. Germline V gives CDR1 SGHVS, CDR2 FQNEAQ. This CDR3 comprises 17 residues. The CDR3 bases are TGTGCCAGCAGCCTCTCCCCGGCAGGAAATAGCAATCAGCCCCAGCATTTT. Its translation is CASSLSPAGNSNQPQHF.

CDR3 sequence: CASSLLGTDNSPLHF. DNA for the CDR3: TGCGCCAGCAGCTTGCTAGGGACAGATAATTCACCCCTCCACTTT. The chain combines TRBV5-1 with TRBJ1-6, with 7 bases matching TRBD1. J gave up 5 bases and V 1 base, and 3 bases lay outside the gene matches. This CDR3 has 15 residues. Germline V lookup: CDR1 SGHRS, CDR2 YFSETQ.

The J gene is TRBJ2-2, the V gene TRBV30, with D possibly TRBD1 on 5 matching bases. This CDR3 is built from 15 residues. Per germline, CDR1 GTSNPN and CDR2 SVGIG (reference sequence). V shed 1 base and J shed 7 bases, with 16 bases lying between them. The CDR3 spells CAWSALGQWGGELFF. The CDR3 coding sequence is TGTGCCTGGAGTGCCCTGGGGCAGTGGGGCGGGGAGCTGTTTTTT.

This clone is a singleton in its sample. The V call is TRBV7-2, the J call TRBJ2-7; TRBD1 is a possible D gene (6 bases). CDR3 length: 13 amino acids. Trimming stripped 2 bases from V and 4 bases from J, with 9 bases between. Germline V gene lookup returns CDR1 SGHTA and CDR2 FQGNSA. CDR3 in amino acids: CASSLSQGYEQYF. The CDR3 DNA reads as TGTGCCAGCAGCTTATCACAGGGATACGAGCAGTACTTC. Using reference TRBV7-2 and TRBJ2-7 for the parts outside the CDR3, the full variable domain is GAGVSQSPSNKVTEKGKDVELRCDPISGHTALYWYRQSLGQGLEFLIYFQGNSAPDKSGLPSDRFSAERTGGSVSTLTIQRTQQEDSAVYLCASSLSQGYEQYFGPGTRLTVT.

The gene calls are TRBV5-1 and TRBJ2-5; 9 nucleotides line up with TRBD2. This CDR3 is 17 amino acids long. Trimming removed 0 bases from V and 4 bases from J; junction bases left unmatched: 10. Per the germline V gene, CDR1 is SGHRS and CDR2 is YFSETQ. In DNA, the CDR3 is TGCGCCAGCAGCTTGGATGGCGGGGGGGCATCAGGAGAGACCCAGTACTTC. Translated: CASSLDGGGASGETQYF. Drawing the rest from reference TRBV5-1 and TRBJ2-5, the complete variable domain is KAGVTQTPRYLIKTRGQQVTLSCSPISGHRSVSWYQQTPGQGLQFLFEYFSETQRNKGNFPGRFSGRQFSNSRSEMNVSTLELGDSALYLCASSLDGGGASGETQYFGPGTRLLVL.

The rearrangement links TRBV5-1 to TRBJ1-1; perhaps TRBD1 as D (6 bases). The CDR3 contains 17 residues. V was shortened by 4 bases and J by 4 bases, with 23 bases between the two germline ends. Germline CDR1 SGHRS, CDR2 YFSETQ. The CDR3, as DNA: TGCGCCAGCAGCCAACCACAGGGAAAGGTAATTTCCACTGAAGCTTTCTTT. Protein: CASSQPQGKVISTEAFF. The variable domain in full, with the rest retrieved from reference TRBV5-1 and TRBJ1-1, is KAGVTQTPRYLIKTRGQQVTLSCSPISGHRSVSWYQQTPGQGLQFLFEYFSETQRNKGNFPGRFSGRQFSNSRSEMNVSTLELGDSALYLCASSQPQGKVISTEAFFGQGTRLTVV.

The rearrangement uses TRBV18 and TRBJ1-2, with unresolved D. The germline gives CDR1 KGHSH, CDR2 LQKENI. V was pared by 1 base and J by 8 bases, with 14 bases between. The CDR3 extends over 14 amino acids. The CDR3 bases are TGTGCCAGCTCACCACAAGGAGGTGAGGCGGGCTACACCTTC. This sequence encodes CASSPQGGEAGYTF.

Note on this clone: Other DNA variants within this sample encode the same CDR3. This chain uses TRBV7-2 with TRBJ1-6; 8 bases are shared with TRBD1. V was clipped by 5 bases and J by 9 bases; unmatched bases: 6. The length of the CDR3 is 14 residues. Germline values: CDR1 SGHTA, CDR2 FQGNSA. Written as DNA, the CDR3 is TGTGCCAGCAGCCCCGACAGGGGTAGTTCACCCCTCCACTTT. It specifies CASSPDRGSSPLHF.

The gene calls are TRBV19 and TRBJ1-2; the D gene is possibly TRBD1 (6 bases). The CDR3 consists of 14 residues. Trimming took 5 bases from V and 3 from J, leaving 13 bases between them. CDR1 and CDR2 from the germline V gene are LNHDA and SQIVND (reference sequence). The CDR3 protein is CASSWYREDYGYTF. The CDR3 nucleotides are TGTGCCAGTAGTTGGTACAGGGAAGACTATGGCTACACCTTC.

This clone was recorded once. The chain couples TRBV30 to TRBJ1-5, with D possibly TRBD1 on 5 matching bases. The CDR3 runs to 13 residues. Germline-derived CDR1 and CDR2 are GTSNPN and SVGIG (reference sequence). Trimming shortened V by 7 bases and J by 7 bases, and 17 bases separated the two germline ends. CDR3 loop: CAFNQGEGQPQHF. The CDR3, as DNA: TGTGCCTTTAACCAAGGGGAAGGGCAGCCCCAGCATTTT. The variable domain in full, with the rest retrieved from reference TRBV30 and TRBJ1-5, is SQTIHQWPATLVQPVGSPLSLECTVEGTSNPNLYWYRQAAGRGLQLLFYSVGIGQISSEVPQNLSASRPQDRQFILSSKKLLLSDSGFYLCAFNQGEGQPQHFGDGTRLSIL.

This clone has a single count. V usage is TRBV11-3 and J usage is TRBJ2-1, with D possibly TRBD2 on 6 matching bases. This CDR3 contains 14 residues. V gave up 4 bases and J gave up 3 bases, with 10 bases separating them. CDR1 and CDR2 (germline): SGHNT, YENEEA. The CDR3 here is CASSSSTSYNEQFF. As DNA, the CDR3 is TGTGCCAGCAGCTCTTCGACTAGCTACAATGAGCAGTTCTTC.